This TCR beta chain is from a study of blood T cell repertoires in COVID-19. Overall study: Researchers got acute and convalescent COVID-19 samples from the United States, Italy and Spain. PBMCs, B-cell-depleted T cells, or T cells provided the cDNA or gDNA that made up the material.

Original processing notes: Nucleated cell counts were estimated from reference gene primer amplification. The method was immunoSEQ multiplex PCR; TCRdb's version includes in-frame clones alone and lacks a portion of them. Clonal size and the V and J genes are those of that table, whereas D and trimming came from the DNA. The data hold under 65,000 clones, with around nine tenths observed a single time. Seattle's enrolled individuals joined amid active infection and were then monitored longitudinally. This clone appeared a single time. The length of the CDR3 is 15 residues. Germline values: CDR1 KGHDR, CDR2 SFDVKD. V was shortened by 3 bases and J by 3 bases, with 10 bases between the two germline ends.

The receptor comes from a woman in her sixties or seventies with COVID-19, enrolled during active disease. The genes are TRBV24-1 and TRBJ2-2; possibly TRBD2 for D (6 bases). What was sequenced was peripheral blood. CDR3 bases: TGTGCCACCAGTGATAGAGGGACTGACACCGGGGAGCTGTTTTTT. Protein sequence: CATSDRGTDTGELFF.